This TCR beta chain was sequenced in a study of monozygotic twins with inflammatory bowel disease. Overall study findings and caveats: It was in IBD patients that TCRbeta diversity (inverse Simpson) was lower than in healthy co-twins.

About this clonotype itself: Its target is unknown.

The CDR3 contains 13 residues. Germline V gene data show CDR1 as SGHTA and CDR2 as FQGNSA. Total RNA, at 3,500 to 4,000 ng, went into every TCR library. The team made cDNA by running eight separate reactions for each sample. From the 5' RACE reads, TCRdb lists one entry per CDR3 protein and no DNA. The sample totals nearly 450,000 distinct CDR3 sequences; its top ten clones hold 2% to 3%. Every single donor had a roughly 2.5 ml blood sample drawn. The chain couples TRBV7-2 to TRBJ1-1; TCRdb's assignment of TRBD1 cannot be checked, as there is no DNA. This TCR was sampled from a human donor with ulcerative colitis or Crohn's disease, or a healthy co-twin of an affected twin (not recorded which). The sample was blood. CDR3 protein: CASSFSTGTGDYF.